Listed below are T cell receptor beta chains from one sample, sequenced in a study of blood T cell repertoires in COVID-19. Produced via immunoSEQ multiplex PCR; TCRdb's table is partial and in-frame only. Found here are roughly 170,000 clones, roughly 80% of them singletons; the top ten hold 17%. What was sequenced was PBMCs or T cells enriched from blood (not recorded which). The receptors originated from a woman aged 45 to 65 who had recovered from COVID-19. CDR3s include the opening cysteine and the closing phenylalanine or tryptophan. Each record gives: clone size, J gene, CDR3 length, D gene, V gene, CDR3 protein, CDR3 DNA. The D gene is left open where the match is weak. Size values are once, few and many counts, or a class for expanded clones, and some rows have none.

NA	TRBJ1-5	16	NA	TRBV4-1	CASSQLAVYSNQPQHF	TGCGCCAGCAGCCAATTAGCAGTTTATAGCAATCAGCCCCAGCATTTT
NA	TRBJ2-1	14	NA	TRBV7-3	CASSPSSAHNEQFF	TGTGCCAGCAGCCCCAGTAGCGCCCACAATGAGCAGTTCTTC
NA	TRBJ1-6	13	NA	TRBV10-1	CASSAGTNSPLHF	TGCGCCAGCAGTGCGGGAACTAATTCACCCCTCCACTTT
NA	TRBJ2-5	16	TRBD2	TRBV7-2	CASSSSGLAIKETQYF	TGTGCCAGCAGCTCGAGCGGACTAGCGATTAAAGAGACCCAGTACTTC
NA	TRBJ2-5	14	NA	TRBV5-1	CASSLGQYSETQYF	TGCGCCAGCAGCTTGGGACAGTATAGTGAGACCCAGTACTTC
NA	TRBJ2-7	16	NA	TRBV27	CASSPHADGVAYEQYF	TGTGCCAGCAGTCCTCATGCGGACGGGGTAGCCTACGAGCAGTACTTC
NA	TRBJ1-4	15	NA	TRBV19	CASSKPGQLGEKLFF	TGTGCCAGTAGTAAGCCGGGACAACTGGGTGAAAAACTGTTTTTT
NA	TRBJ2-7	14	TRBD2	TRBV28	CASRRTSGIYEQYF	TGTGCCAGCAGGAGGACTAGCGGGATTTACGAGCAGTACTTC
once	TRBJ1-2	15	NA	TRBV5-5	CASSLEGSGGYGYTF	TGTGCCAGCAGCTTGGAAGGCTCCGGCGGCTATGGCTACACCTTC
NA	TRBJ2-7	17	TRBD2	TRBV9	CASSVASGLAEADEQYF	TGTGCCAGCAGCGTAGCGTCGGGGCTAGCGGAGGCCGACGAGCAGTACTTC
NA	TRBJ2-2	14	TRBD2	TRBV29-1	CSVGTSGTAGELFF	TGCAGCGTAGGGACTAGCGGGACTGCCGGGGAGCTGTTTTTT
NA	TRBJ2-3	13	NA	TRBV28	CASMRGGTDTQYF	TGTGCCAGCATGCGAGGAGGCACAGATACGCAGTATTTT
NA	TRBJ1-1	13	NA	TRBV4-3	CASSQDGGRMAFF	TGCGCCAGCAGCCAAGACGGGGGACGGATGGCTTTCTTT
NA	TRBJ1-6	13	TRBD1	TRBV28	CASRGQLTSPLHF	TGTGCCAGCAGGGGACAGCTGACTTCACCCCTCCACTTT
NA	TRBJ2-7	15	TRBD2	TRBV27	CASKARGGGTYEQYF	TGTGCCAGCAAGGCCCGGGGCGGGGGGACCTACGAGCAGTACTTC
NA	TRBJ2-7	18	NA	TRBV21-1	CASSKKSLAVVVYYEQYF	TGTGCCAGCAGCAAAAAGAGTCTAGCGGTCGTCGTCTACTACGAGCAGTACTTC
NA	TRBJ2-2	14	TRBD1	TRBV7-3	CASSLKQGTGELFF	TGTGCCAGCAGCTTAAAACAGGGGACCGGGGAGCTGTTTTTT
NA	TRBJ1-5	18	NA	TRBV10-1	CASSESRTVRSSNQPQHF	TGCGCCAGCAGTGAGTCAAGGACAGTTCGCTCGAGCAATCAGCCCCAGCATTTT
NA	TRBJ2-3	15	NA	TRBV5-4	CATGGRERGTDTQYF	TGTGCTACCGGGGGGCGGGAGAGGGGCACAGATACGCAGTATTTT
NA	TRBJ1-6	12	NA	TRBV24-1	CATSQGNSPLHF	TGTGCCACCAGTCAGGGAAATTCACCCCTCCACTTT
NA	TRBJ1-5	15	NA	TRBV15	CATSRDRLGNQPQHF	TGTGCCACCAGCAGAGATAGACTGGGCAATCAGCCCCAGCATTTT
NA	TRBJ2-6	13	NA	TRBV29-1	CSVLVSGANVLTF	TGCAGCGTTCTTGTGTCTGGGGCCAACGTCCTGACTTTC
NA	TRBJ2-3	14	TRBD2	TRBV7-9	CASSREGAGDTQYF	TGTGCCAGCAGCAGGGAGGGAGCCGGGGATACGCAGTATTTT
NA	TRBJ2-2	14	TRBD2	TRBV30	CACSSGRDIGELFF	TGTGCCTGCAGCAGCGGGAGGGACATCGGGGAGCTGTTTTTT
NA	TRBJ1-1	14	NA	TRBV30	CAWSTSIRGTEAFF	TGTGCCTGGAGTACTTCTATCAGGGGCACTGAAGCTTTCTTT
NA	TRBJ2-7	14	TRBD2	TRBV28	CASSLFSGNYEQYF	TGTGCCAGCAGTTTATTTAGCGGGAACTACGAGCAGTACTTC
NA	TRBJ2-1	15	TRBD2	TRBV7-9	CASSLGSSGTDEQFF	TGTGCCAGCAGCTTGGGCTCTAGCGGGACAGATGAGCAGTTCTTC
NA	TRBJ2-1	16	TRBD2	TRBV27	CASRGRGLAGGFEQFF	TGTGCCAGCAGGGGACGGGGACTAGCGGGAGGATTTGAGCAGTTCTTC
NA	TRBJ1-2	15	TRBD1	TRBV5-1	CASSLDKQGADGYTF	TGCGCCAGCAGCTTGGATAAACAGGGGGCAGATGGCTACACCTTC
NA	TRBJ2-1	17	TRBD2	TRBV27	CASSSPQRESSYNEQFF	TGTGCCAGCAGTTCCCCCCAGCGGGAAAGCTCCTACAATGAGCAGTTCTTC
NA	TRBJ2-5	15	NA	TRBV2	CASSESRGYQETQYF	TGTGCCAGCAGTGAATCTAGGGGGTACCAAGAGACCCAGTACTTC